The 9 T cell receptor beta chains below come from one sample, sequenced in a study of tumor-infiltrating lymphocytes in primary liver carcinoma. Total RNA (roughly 540 ng) served as template for TCR beta cDNA synthesis primed by a constant-region primer. Three nested multiplex PCR rounds, a slightly modified ARM-PCR method, built the TCR beta libraries. For around 11 cycles apiece, the opening two PCR rounds ran with TRBV1-TRBV30 forward primers and a C-beta reverse primer. TCRdb itself ran the multiplex PCR reads through MiXCR, one entry per CDR3 protein. The table includes roughly 190,000 distinct CDR3 sequences, around four fifths detected once. Bulk tissue was left unsorted, and RNA and DNA were co-extracted from 20-30 mg of it. Sequenced: tumor tissue from primary liver carcinoma. The receptors originated from a man between 35 and 55 years old with primary liver carcinoma and hepatitis B virus infection.

As for this clonotype: This likely comes from a read error, as the CDR3 has no conserved phenylalanine or tryptophan at its end. This rearrangement joins TRBV29-1 to TRBJ2-3; D not resolved. Germline values: CDR1 SQVTM, CDR2 ANQGSEA. The CDR3 has 12 residues. The CDR3 nucleotides are TGCAGTGCCCTGTCATCCACAGATACGCAGTATGTT. This codes for CSALSSTDTQYV.

This clonotype has only a few counts. The chain joins TRBV5-1 to TRBJ2-7; 8 positions agree with TRBD2. Per the germline V gene, CDR1 is SGHRS and CDR2 is YFSETQ. V trimming: 4 bases; J trimming: 4 bases; junction bases outside the gene matches: 22. The CDR3 totals 19 residues. DNA for the CDR3: TGCGCCAGCAGCCGAGGGGGTCGGGGGGGCCGGTTGGATGAATACGAGCAGTACTTC. Protein sequence: CASSRGGRGGRLDEYEQYF.

This clonotype was recorded once. This may arise from a read error, as a much more abundant clone is one base away. The chain uses TRBV7-9 and TRBJ1-2; D may be TRBD1 (6 bases). Germline V gene data show CDR1 as SEHNR and CDR2 as FQNEAQ (reference sequence). This CDR3 comprises 15 residues. V lost 5 bases and J 6 bases, leaving 19 bases between the germline ends. The CDR3 sequence is CASSKNVGGNHGYTF. Here the CDR3 DNA reads TGTGCCAGCAGCAAAAACGTAGGGGGGAACCATGGCTACACCTTC.

This clonotype was detected once. The chain couples TRBV7-8 to TRBJ2-3; D is perhaps TRBD1 (8 bases). The CDR3 spans 16 residues. The germline gives CDR1 SGHVS, CDR2 FQNEAQ. V was clipped by 6 bases and J by 12 bases, with 28 bases between them. CDR3 in amino acids: CASRSTGGGYSDAQYF. The CDR3, as DNA: TGTGCCAGCAGATCAACAGGGGGGGGATATTCGGATGCACAGTATTTT.

Comments on this clonotype: This may be a read error, as it is one base from a much larger clone. V gene TRBV6-2 or TRBV6-3 combines with J gene TRBJ1-2; D is ambiguous. Germline CDR1 is MNHEY and CDR2 is SVGEGT. CDR3 length: 11 residues. The CDR3 DNA is TGTGCCACCGCCCTAGGCTATGACTACACCTTC. Encoded protein: CATALGYDYTF.

The rearrangement uses TRBV6-1 and TRBJ2-7, with 8 bases aligning to TRBD2. The germline CDR1 and CDR2 sequences are MNHNS and SASEGT. CDR3 size: 14 residues. This chain's CDR3 is CVSTSGSVSYEQYF. The CDR3 DNA is TGTGTCAGTACAAGCGGGAGCGTGTCCTACGAGCAGTACTTC.

Notes on this clonotype: Relative to the germline gene, one junction end is altered; a read error may explain this. The chain employs TRBV5-1 and TRBJ2-7; 14 bases agree with TRBD2. The CDR3 runs to 15 residues. Germline V gene lookup returns CDR1 SGHRS and CDR2 YFSETQ. The DNA of the CDR3 is TGCGCCTGCAGCGTGGGGACTAGCGGGAGCCCCGAGGAGTACTTC. It specifies CACSVGTSGSPEEYF.

This clonotype came up a few times. The germline gene is not matched at one end of the junction; a read error may be the cause. The chain combines TRBV28 with TRBJ2-7; 7 bases line up with TRBD1. The CDR3 runs 15 residues. In germline, CDR1 is MDHEN, CDR2 SYDVKM. CDR3 in amino acids: CAGSLWDSRSYEQYF. Written as DNA, the CDR3 is TGTGCCGGCAGTTTATGGGACAGCCGCTCCTACGAGCAGTACTTC.

Only one count was recorded for this clonotype. A read error is likely, as this CDR3 ends without the conserved phenylalanine or tryptophan. This chain links TRBV30 with TRBJ1-1, with a tentative D call TRBD1 (5 bases). This CDR3 is built from 13 residues. Trimming cost V 1 base and J 1 base, with 7 bases left between them. The germline V gene encodes CDR1 GTSNPN and CDR2 SVGIG (reference sequence). CDR3 protein: CAWSDTGNTEAFL. The CDR3 DNA reads TGTGCCTGGAGTGATACAGGGAACACTGAAGCTTTCTTA.